These T cell receptor beta chains were read from a single sample in a study of blood T cell repertoires in COVID-19. Sequenced by immunoSEQ multiplex PCR; TCRdb stores in-frame clones only, minus some. The sample lists just under 350,000 clones; about 86% were seen once. Input material: peripheral blood. All receptors come from a man in his thirties or forties with active or convalescent COVID-19. Each CDR3 is given with its conserved first and last residue. D genes are given only for firm matches. The size field is filled for only some rows; it gives once, few, many or a size class.

TRBV12-3/TRBV12-4	TRBJ2-7	-	-	CASSRQLYEQYF	TGTGCCAGCAGTAGACAGCTCTACGAGCAGTACTTC
TRBV11-3	TRBJ2-2	TRBD2	-	CASNSGGPGELFF	TGTGCCAGCAATTCGGGGGGGCCCGGGGAGCTGTTTTTT
TRBV7-2	TRBJ1-2	TRBD1	-	CASSPRDRDYGYTF	TGTGCCAGCAGCCCTCGGGACAGGGACTATGGCTACACCTTC
TRBV27	TRBJ2-7	-	-	CASSLSPRGSPYEQYF	TGTGCCAGCAGTTTATCTCCCCGGGGTTCCCCCTACGAGCAGTACTTC
TRBV11-2	TRBJ2-7	-	once	CASSFTSTGRYEQYF	TGTGCCAGCAGCTTCACCTCGACAGGGAGGTACGAGCAGTACTTC
TRBV10-1	TRBJ2-1	TRBD2	-	CADDPGGGEQFF	TGCGCCGACGACCCGGGAGGCGGTGAGCAGTTCTTC
TRBV6-5	TRBJ1-1	-	-	CASHETFLPNTEAFF	TGTGCCAGCCACGAAACTTTCCTACCGAACACTGAAGCTTTCTTT
TRBV7-9	TRBJ1-3	-	-	CASTLGGNTIYF	TGTGCCAGCACACTAGGCGGAAACACCATATATTTT
TRBV28	TRBJ1-4	TRBD1	-	CASSPPGTGGEKLFF	TGTGCCAGCAGTCCCCCAGGGACAGGGGGTGAAAAACTGTTTTTT
TRBV14	TRBJ2-1	TRBD2	-	CASSPGLVNEQFF	TGTGCCAGCAGCCCCGGACTAGTAAATGAGCAGTTCTTC
TRBV4-2	TRBJ2-3	-	-	CASSQGQGSTDTQYF	TGTGCCAGCAGCCAAGGGCAGGGGAGCACAGATACGCAGTATTTT
TRBV4-2	TRBJ1-2	-	-	CASSQGSGISYGYTF	TGTGCCAGCAGCCAAGGCTCAGGGATCAGCTATGGCTACACCTTC
TRBV6-1	TRBJ2-7	-	-	CASSERRATSF	TGTGCCAGCAGTGAACGCAGGGCTACATCATTC
TRBV28	TRBJ1-6	-	-	CASTPRNSPLHF	TGTGCCAGCACCCCGAGGAATTCACCCCTCCACTTT
TRBV18	TRBJ2-4	-	-	CASSPPRGGIQYF	TGTGCCAGCTCACCACCAAGGGGAGGCATTCAGTACTTC
TRBV6-2/TRBV6-3	TRBJ2-2	-	-	CASSYRETGELFF	TGTGCCAGCAGTTACAGGGAGACCGGGGAGCTGTTTTTT
TRBV6-5	TRBJ1-5	-	-	CASAGPNSNQPQHF	TGTGCCAGCGCGGGCCCGAATAGCAATCAGCCCCAGCATTTT
TRBV10-3	TRBJ2-3	-	-	CAIRQRDTQYF	TGTGCCATCAGACAGAGAGACACGCAGTATTTT
TRBV4-1	TRBJ2-1	TRBD1	few	CASSPWTGEQFF	TGCGCCAGCAGCCCGTGGACAGGGGAGCAGTTCTTC
TRBV28	TRBJ1-2	-	few	CASSLSYGYTF	TGTGCCAGCAGTCTAAGCTATGGCTACACCTTC
TRBV29-1	TRBJ2-3	-	-	CSAGARGWGTDTQYF	TGCAGCGCGGGGGCAAGGGGTTGGGGCACAGATACGCAGTATTTT
TRBV4-3	TRBJ2-3	TRBD1	-	CASSQDHPGQIGTDTQYF	TGCGCCAGCAGCCAAGATCACCCGGGACAGATAGGTACAGATACGCAGTATTTT
TRBV7-2	TRBJ2-4	TRBD1	-	CASSRGQGENIQYF	TGTGCCAGCAGCCGGGGACAGGGGGAAAACATTCAGTACTTC
TRBV19	TRBJ2-1	-	few	CASSIEGGVYNEQFF	TGTGCCAGTAGTATAGAGGGGGGAGTCTACAATGAGCAGTTCTTC
TRBV5-1	TRBJ1-5	-	-	CASSQGTDQPQHF	TGCGCCAGCAGCCAGGGAACCGATCAGCCCCAGCATTTT
TRBV29-1	TRBJ1-2	-	-	CSVAKGRDYGYTF	TGCAGCGTTGCTAAAGGCAGGGACTATGGCTACACCTTC
TRBV11-3	TRBJ2-1	TRBD2	-	CASSLGLAGNEQFF	TGTGCCAGCAGCCTTGGACTAGCGGGGAATGAGCAGTTCTTC
TRBV19	TRBJ1-1	-	-	CASSLGQGNTEAFF	TGTGCCAGTAGCCTCGGTCAGGGGAACACTGAAGCTTTCTTT
TRBV6-5	TRBJ1-6	-	few	CASSILAGWDSPLHF	TGTGCCAGCAGTATCTTGGCGGGATGGGATTCACCCCTCCACTTT
TRBV18	TRBJ1-5	TRBD1	-	CASSDDRGQYSNQPQHF	TGTGCCAGCTCGGACGACAGGGGCCAATATAGCAATCAGCCCCAGCATTTT
TRBV6-1	TRBJ1-4	-	once	CASSENGGSNEKLFF	TGTGCCAGCAGTGAAAACGGGGGGTCTAATGAAAAACTGTTTTTT
TRBV7-2	TRBJ2-7	TRBD1	-	CASSPDRGQLYEQYF	TGTGCCAGCAGCCCGGACAGGGGGCAGTTATACGAGCAGTACTTC
TRBV4-2	TRBJ1-2	-	-	CASSLFPEINYGYTF	TGTGCCAGCAGCTTATTCCCGGAGATTAACTATGGCTACACCTTC
TRBV5-4	TRBJ1-1	-	-	CASRQNTEAFF	TGTGCCAGCCGACAGAACACTGAAGCTTTCTTT
TRBV7-8	TRBJ1-1	-	-	CASSSLRNTEAFF	TGTGCCAGCAGCTCCCTCCGGAACACTGAAGCTTTCTTT
TRBV7-3	TRBJ2-3	TRBD2	-	CASSSGLAGGAGDTQYF	TGTGCCAGCAGCTCCGGACTAGCGGGAGGAGCCGGAGATACGCAGTATTTT
TRBV4-3	TRBJ2-3	TRBD2	few	CASSQGLAMGFTDTQYF	TGCGCCAGCAGCCAAGGACTAGCGATGGGATTCACAGATACGCAGTATTTT
TRBV5-1	TRBJ2-7	TRBD1	-	CASSLAPDRENEQYF	TGCGCCAGCAGCTTGGCCCCGGACAGGGAAAACGAGCAGTACTTC
TRBV7-9	TRBJ2-1	-	-	CASRDSSYNEQFF	TGTGCCAGCCGGGACTCCTCCTACAATGAGCAGTTCTTC
TRBV9	TRBJ2-1	TRBD1	-	CASSRPPGQGQNEQFF	TGTGCCAGCAGCCGGCCCCCGGGACAGGGTCAAAATGAGCAGTTCTTC
TRBV6-5	TRBJ1-2	-	-	CASSPGVRYGYTF	TGTGCCAGCAGCCCCGGTGTGCGCTATGGCTACACCTTC
TRBV2	TRBJ2-7	-	-	CASILPVTTYEQYF	TGTGCCAGCATCCTCCCGGTGACAACTTACGAGCAGTACTTC
TRBV6-5	TRBJ2-2	-	-	CASTFSVIGELFF	TGTGCCAGCACCTTTTCGGTGATCGGGGAGCTGTTTTTT
TRBV9	TRBJ2-7	TRBD1	-	CASSVGDRGAYEQYF	TGTGCCAGCAGCGTAGGGGACAGAGGCGCCTACGAGCAGTACTTC
TRBV5-4	TRBJ2-7	-	-	CASSSAGSTYEQYF	TGTGCCAGCAGCTCCGCGGGTTCTACCTACGAGCAGTACTTC
TRBV14	TRBJ1-2	TRBD1	-	CASSTRQGGVRSGYTF	TGTGCCAGCAGTACGAGACAGGGTGGGGTTCGGAGTGGCTACACCTTC
TRBV7-6	TRBJ1-5	TRBD1	-	CASSLTQGAGQPQHF	TGTGCCAGCAGCCTTACTCAGGGGGCAGGGCAGCCCCAGCATTTT
TRBV4-1	TRBJ2-7	-	-	CASSQDPFWPGHEQYF	TGCGCCAGCAGCCAAGACCCTTTTTGGCCAGGCCACGAGCAGTACTTC
TRBV4-1	TRBJ2-5	-	-	CASSPLGPWMGKTQYF	TGCGCCAGCAGCCCCTTGGGGCCTTGGATGGGGAAGACCCAGTACTTC
TRBV6-5	TRBJ2-7	TRBD2	-	CASSFSGGIYEQYF	TGTGCCAGCAGCTTTAGCGGGGGGATCTACGAGCAGTACTTC
TRBV19	TRBJ2-3	TRBD2	-	CASSALAVGPDTQYF	TGTGCCAGTAGTGCTCTAGCGGTGGGCCCAGATACGCAGTATTTT
TRBV10-3	TRBJ2-3	TRBD2	-	CAIRADFSGSRDTQYF	TGTGCCATCAGGGCTGACTTTAGCGGGAGTCGGGATACGCAGTATTTT
TRBV19	TRBJ1-1	TRBD1	-	CASSWTGLNTEAFF	TGTGCCAGTAGCTGGACAGGGCTGAACACTGAAGCTTTCTTT